Only a few counts were recorded for the clone carrying this T cell receptor (beta chain). This sample is part of a study of T cell repertoires in cytomegalovirus infection. Via MiXCR, TCRdb re-called the reads, giving one row per CDR3 protein. This sample has some 150,000 distinct CDR3 sequences; about 6.5% occur once, and the top ten carry more than 15%. After removal of 5 bases from V and 4 bases from J, the junction contained 10 bases not matched to a gene. This CDR3 is 14 amino acids long. The germline V gene encodes CDR1 DFQATT and CDR2 SNEGSKA (reference sequence). The J gene is TRBJ1-2, the V gene TRBV20-1; 7 nucleotides match TRBD1. The source is a human donor in good health (CMV status not recorded). Some clones in this sample may be carry-over from other donors' samples. Material for sequencing was PBMCs. The CDR3 DNA reads as TGCAGTGCTCTGAACAGGGGAGGAAGCTATGGCTACACCTTC. This translates into CSALNRGGSYGYTF.